The entry below describes one T cell receptor beta chain. Authors' methods: How many nucleated cells were present was estimated from reference gene primer amplification. The table came from immunoSEQ multiplex PCR; TCRdb's copy has only in-frame clones and leaves some out. V, J and clone size are taken as reported in that table, and D and trimming were inferred from the DNA itself. Altogether approximately 45,000 clones are present, around 82% being singletons, with the ten largest covering over 12%. This record belongs to a study of blood T cell repertoires in COVID-19. Study background: Some COVID-19 samples were acute and others convalescent; all came from the United States, Italy and Spain. T cells, B-cell-depleted T cells, or PBMCs supplied cDNA or gDNA.

Trimming at V came to 6 bases and at J to 6 bases, leaving 8 bases not matched to a gene. Germline assignment: CDR1 SGHRS and CDR2 YFSETQ. CDR3 length equals 14 residues. The sample comprised peripheral blood. The V call is TRBV5-1, the J call TRBJ2-1; TRBD1 matches at 8 bases. The sequence was obtained from a human donor in a cohort sampled during active COVID-19. In nucleotides, the CDR3 is TGCGCCAGCAAAGTCAGGACAGGGACCAATGAGCAGTTCTTC. Its protein is CASKVRTGTNEQFF.